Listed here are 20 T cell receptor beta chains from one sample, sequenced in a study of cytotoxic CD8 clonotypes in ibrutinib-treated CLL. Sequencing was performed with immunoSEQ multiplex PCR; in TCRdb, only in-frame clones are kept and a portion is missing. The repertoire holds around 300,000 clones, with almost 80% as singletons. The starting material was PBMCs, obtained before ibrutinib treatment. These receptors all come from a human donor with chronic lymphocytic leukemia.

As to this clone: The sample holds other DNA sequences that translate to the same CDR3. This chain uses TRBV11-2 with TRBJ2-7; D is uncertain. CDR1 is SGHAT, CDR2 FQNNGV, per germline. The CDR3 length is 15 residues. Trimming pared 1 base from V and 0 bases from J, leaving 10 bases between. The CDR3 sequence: CASSLGAVSSYEQYF. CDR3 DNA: TGTGCCAGCAGCTTAGGGGCGGTTAGCTCCTACGAGCAGTACTTC.

The CDR3 bases are TGTGCCAGCAGTTCGACAGGACGGGCCAATCAGCCCCAGCATTTT. Translating gives CASSSTGRANQPQHF. The chain combines TRBV27 with TRBJ1-5, with a tentative D call TRBD1 (6 bases). CDR3 size: 15 residues. Germline assignment: CDR1 MNHEY and CDR2 SMNVEV (reference sequence). The ends were cut back, 4 bases at V and 3 bases at J, with 13 bases in the middle.

This chain's CDR3 is CASSPPNGGHSYEQYF. The CDR3 DNA reads as TGTGCCAGCTCACCCCCGAATGGCGGGCACTCCTACGAGCAGTACTTC. The V and J genes are TRBV18 and TRBJ2-7, with D possibly TRBD2 on 5 matching bases. This CDR3 has 16 amino acids. V was cut by 3 bases and J by 0 bases, with 15 bases left in between. CDR1 and CDR2 (germline): KGHSH, LQKENI.

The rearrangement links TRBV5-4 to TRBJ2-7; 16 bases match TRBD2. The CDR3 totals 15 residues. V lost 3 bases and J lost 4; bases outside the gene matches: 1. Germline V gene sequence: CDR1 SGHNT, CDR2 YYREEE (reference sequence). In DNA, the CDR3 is TGTGCCAGCAGCTCGGGACTAGCGGGAGGGTACGAGCAGTACTTC. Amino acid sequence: CASSSGLAGGYEQYF.

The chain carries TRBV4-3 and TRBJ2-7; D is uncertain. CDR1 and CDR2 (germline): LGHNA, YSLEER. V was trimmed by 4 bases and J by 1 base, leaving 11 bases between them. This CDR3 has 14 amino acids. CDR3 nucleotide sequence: TGCGCCAGCAGCCCTTTCTTGGGATCCTACGAGCAGTACTTC. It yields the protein CASSPFLGSYEQYF.

CDR3 nucleotide sequence: TGTGCCAGCAGCTTAGGTCTGGGACTCGAAATGGGGCTGTTCTTC. Its translation is CASSLGLGLEMGLFF. The V gene is TRBV7-6, the J gene TRBJ2-1; weak D call: TRBD2 (6 bases). With 1 base removed from V and 15 bases from J, the gap between germline ends came to 22 bases. From germline, CDR1 is SGHVS and CDR2 FNYEAQ. This CDR3 has 15 amino acids. The whole variable domain, filled in from reference TRBV7-6 and TRBJ2-1, reads GAGVSQSPRYKVTKRGQDVALRCDPISGHVSLYWYRQALGQGPEFLTYFNYEAQQDKSGLPNDRFSAERPEGSISTLTIQRTEQRDSAMYRCASSLGLGLEMGLFFGPGTRLTVL.

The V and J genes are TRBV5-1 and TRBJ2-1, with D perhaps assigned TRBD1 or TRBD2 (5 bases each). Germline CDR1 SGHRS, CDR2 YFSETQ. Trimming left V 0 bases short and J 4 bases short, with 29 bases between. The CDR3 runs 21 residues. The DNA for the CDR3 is TGCGCCAGCAGCTTGGCGCCTGCTCGGGTTGGGACGGTCAATCCATACAATGAGCAGTTCTTC. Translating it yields CASSLAPARVGTVNPYNEQFF.

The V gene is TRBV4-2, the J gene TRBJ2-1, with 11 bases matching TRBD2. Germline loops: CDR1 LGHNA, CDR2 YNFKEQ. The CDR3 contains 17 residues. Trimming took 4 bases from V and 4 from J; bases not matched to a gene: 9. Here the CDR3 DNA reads TGTGCCAGCAGCCGAGACGAGCTAGCGGGAGGTTACAATGAGCAGTTCTTC. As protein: CASSRDELAGGYNEQFF.

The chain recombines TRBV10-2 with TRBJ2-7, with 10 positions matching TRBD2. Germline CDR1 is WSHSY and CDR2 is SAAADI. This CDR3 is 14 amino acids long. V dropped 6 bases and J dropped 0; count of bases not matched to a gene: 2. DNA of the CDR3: TGCGCCAGCAGGCCTAGCGGGAGCTCCTACGAGCAGTACTTC. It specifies CASRPSGSSYEQYF.

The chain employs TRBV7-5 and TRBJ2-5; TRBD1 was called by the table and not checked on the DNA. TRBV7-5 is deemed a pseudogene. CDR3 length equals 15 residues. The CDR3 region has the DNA TGTGTCAGAAGCCCAATCGGGACAGAAAAAGAGACCCAGTACTTC. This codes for CVRSPIGTEKETQYF.

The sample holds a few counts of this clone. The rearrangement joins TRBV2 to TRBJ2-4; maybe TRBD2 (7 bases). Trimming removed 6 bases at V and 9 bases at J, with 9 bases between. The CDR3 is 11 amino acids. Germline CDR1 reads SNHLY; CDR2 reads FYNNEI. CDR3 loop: CASRGGGIQYF. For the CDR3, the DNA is TGTGCCAGCAGGGGAGGGGGCATTCAGTACTTC.

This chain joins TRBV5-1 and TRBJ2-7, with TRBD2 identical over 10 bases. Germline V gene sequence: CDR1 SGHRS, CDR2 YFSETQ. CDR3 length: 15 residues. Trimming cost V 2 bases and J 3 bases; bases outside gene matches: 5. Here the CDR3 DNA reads TGCGCCAGCAGCTTAACTAGCGGGGTCGTCTACGAGCAGTACTTC. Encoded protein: CASSLTSGVVYEQYF.

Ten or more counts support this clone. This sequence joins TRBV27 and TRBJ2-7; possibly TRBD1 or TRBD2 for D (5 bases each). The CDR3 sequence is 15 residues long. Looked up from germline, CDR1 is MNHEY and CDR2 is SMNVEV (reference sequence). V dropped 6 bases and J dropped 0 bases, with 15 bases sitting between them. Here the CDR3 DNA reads TGTGCCAGCAGAACGGGACGGGAAAACTCCTACGAGCAGTACTTC. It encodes CASRTGRENSYEQYF.

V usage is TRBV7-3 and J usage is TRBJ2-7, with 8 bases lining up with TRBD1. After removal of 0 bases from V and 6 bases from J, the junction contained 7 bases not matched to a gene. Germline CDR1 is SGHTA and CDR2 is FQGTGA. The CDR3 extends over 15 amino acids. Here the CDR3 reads CASSLTGRTGSEQYF. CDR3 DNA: TGTGCCAGCAGCTTAACAGGAAGGACAGGGAGCGAGCAGTACTTC.

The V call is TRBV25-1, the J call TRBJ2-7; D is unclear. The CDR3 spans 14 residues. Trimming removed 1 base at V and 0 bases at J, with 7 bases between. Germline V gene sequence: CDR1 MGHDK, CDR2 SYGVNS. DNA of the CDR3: TGTGCCAGCAGTGAATCCGGTAGCTCCTACGAGCAGTACTTC. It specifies CASSESGSSYEQYF.

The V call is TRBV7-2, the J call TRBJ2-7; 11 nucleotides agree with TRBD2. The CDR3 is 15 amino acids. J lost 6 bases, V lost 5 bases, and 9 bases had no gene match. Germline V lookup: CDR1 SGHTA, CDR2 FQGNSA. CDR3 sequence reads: CASSPSGRPRPEQYF. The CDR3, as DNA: TGTGCCAGCAGCCCTAGCGGGAGGCCCAGGCCCGAGCAGTACTTC.

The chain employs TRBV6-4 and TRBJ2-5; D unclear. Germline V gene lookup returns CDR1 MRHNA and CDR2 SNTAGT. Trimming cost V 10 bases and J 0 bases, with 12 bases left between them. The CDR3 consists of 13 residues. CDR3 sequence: CATLRNHQETQYF. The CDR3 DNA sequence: TGTGCCACCTTAAGGAACCACCAAGAGACCCAGTACTTC.

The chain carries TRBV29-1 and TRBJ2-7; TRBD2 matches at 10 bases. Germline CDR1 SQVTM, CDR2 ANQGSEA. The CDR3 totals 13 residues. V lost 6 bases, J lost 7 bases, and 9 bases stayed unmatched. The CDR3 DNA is TGCAGCGTAACCCGGACTAGCGGACGAGAGCAGTACTTC. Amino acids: CSVTRTSGREQYF.

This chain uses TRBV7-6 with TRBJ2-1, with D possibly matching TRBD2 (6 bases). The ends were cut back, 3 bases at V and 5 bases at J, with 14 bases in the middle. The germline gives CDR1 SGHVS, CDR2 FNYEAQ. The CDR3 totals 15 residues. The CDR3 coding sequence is TGTGCCAGCAGCTTTCTGGGGGGTAAGAACAATGAGCAGTTCTTC. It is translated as CASSFLGGKNNEQFF.

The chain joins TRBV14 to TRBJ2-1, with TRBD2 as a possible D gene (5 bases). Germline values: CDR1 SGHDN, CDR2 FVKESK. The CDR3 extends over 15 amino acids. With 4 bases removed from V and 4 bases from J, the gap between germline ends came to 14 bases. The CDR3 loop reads CASSRKGGRYNEQFF. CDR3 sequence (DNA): TGTGCCAGCAGCCGGAAGGGCGGGCGGTACAATGAGCAGTTCTTC.